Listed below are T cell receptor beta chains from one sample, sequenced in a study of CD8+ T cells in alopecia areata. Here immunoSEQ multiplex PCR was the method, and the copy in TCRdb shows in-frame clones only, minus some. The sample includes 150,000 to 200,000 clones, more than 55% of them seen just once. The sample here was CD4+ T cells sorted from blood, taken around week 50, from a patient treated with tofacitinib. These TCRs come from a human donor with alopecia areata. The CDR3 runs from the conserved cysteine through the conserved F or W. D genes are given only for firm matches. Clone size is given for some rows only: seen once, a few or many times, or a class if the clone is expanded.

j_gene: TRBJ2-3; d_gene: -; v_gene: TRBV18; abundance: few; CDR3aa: CASSPLASLTTDTQYF; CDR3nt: TGTGCCAGCTCACCCTTGGCCTCCCTTACCACAGATACGCAGTATTTT
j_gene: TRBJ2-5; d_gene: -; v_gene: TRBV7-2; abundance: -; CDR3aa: CASSLAPGSSKREQYF; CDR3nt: TGTGCCAGCAGCTTAGCCCCAGGGTCGAGCAAAAGGGAACAGTACTTC
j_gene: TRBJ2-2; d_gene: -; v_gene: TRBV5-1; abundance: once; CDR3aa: CASSFTASNTGELFF; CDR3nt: TGCGCCAGCAGCTTCACTGCTTCGAACACCGGGGAGCTGTTTTTT
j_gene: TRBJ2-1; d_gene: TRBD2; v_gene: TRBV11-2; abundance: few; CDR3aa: CASTLYSGGLYNEQFF; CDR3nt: TGTGCCAGCACACTATATAGCGGGGGACTATACAATGAGCAGTTCTTC
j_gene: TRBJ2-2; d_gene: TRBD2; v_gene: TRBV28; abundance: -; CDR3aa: CATTLAGAGELFF; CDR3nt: TGTGCCACCACACTAGCGGGGGCCGGGGAGCTGTTTTTT
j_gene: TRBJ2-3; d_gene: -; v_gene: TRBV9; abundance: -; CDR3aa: CASSISSGDTQYF; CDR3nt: TGTGCCAGCAGCATATCCTCCGGAGATACGCAGTATTTT
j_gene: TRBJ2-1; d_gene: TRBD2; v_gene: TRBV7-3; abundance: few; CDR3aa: CASSQAGGPGEQFF; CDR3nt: TGTGCCAGCAGCCAAGCGGGGGGGCCTGGTGAGCAGTTCTTC
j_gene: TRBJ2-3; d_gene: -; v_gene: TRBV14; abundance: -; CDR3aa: CASSQDMGITDTQYF; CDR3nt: TGTGCCAGCAGCCAAGATATGGGAATAACAGATACGCAGTATTTT
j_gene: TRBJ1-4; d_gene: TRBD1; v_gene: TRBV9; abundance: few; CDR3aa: CASSSGQGGEKLFF; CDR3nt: TGTGCCAGCAGCTCCGGACAGGGCGGTGAAAAACTGTTTTTT
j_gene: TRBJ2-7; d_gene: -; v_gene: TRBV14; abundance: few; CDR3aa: CASSQGSSYEQYF; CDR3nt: TGTGCCAGCAGCCAAGGGTCCAGCTACGAGCAGTACTTC
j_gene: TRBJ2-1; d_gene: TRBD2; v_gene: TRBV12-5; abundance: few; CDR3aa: CASGFWSSGGLVYNEQFF; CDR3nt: TGTGCTAGTGGTTTTTGGTCTAGCGGGGGCCTGGTCTACAATGAGCAGTTCTTC
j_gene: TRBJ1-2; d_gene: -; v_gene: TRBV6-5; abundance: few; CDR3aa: CASRATENYGYTF; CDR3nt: TGTGCCAGCAGAGCAACCGAGAACTATGGCTACACCTTC
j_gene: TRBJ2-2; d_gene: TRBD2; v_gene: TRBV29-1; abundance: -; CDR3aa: CSVNPSGAPGELFF; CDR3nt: TGCAGCGTCAATCCTAGCGGGGCCCCCGGGGAGCTGTTTTTT
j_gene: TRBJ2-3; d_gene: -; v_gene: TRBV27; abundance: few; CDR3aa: CASSLRRAGDTQYF; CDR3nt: TGTGCCAGCAGTTTACGCCGGGCCGGGGATACGCAGTATTTT
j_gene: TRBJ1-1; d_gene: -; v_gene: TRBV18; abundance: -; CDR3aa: CASSPAGFTEAFF; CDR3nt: TGTGCCAGCTCACCGGCAGGGTTTACTGAAGCTTTCTTT
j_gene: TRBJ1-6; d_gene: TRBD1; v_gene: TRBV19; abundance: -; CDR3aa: CASSGQGLANSPLHF; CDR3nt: TGTGCCAGTAGTGGACAGGGTTTGGCTAATTCACCCCTCCACTTT
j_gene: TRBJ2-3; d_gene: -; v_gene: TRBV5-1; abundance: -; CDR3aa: CASSSLGERTDTQYF; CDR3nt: TGCGCCAGCAGCTCCCTGGGGGAGCGCACAGATACGCAGTATTTT
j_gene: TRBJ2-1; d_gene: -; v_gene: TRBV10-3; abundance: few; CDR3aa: CAISESSGNEQFF; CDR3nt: TGTGCCATCAGTGAGTCTAGTGGGAATGAGCAGTTCTTC
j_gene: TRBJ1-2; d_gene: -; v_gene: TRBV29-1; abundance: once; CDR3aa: CSVPTAAFYGYTF; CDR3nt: TGCAGCGTCCCGACAGCGGCTTTCTATGGCTACACCTTC
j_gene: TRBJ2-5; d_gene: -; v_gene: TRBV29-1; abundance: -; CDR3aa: CSAGAVGKGGETQYF; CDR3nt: TGCAGCGCCGGGGCGGTGGGAAAAGGGGGGGAGACCCAGTACTTC
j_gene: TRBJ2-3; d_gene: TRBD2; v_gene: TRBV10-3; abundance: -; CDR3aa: CAIRPGLGSEADTQYF; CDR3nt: TGTGCCATCAGGCCGGGACTAGGGTCCGAAGCAGATACGCAGTATTTT
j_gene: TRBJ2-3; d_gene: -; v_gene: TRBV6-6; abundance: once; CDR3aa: CASSYSPDTQYF; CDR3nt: TGTGCCAGCAGTTACTCTCCAGATACGCAGTATTTT
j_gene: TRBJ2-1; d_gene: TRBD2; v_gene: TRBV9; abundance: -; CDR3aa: CASSVGTSFYNEQFF; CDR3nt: TGTGCCAGCAGCGTCGGGACTAGTTTCTACAATGAGCAGTTCTTC
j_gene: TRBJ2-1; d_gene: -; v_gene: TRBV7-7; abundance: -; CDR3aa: CASSLDLDNEQFF; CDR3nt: TGTGCCAGCAGCTTAGACCTGGACAATGAGCAGTTCTTC
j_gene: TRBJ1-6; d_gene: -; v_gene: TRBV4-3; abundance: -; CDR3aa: CASSQDSSYNSPLHF; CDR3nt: TGCGCCAGCAGCCAAGATAGCTCCTATAATTCACCCCTCCACTTT
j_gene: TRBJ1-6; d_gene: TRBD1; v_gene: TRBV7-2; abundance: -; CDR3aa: CASSARQGTNSPLHF; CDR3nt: TGTGCCAGCAGCGCACGACAGGGAACTAATTCACCCCTCCACTTT
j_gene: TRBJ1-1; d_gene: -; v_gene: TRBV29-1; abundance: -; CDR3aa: CSVVGTSNTEAFF; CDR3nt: TGCAGCGTTGTCGGGACATCCAACACTGAAGCTTTCTTT
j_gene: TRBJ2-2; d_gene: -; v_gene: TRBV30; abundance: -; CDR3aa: CAWSVRGNTGELFF; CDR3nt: TGTGCCTGGAGTGTTCGGGGAAACACCGGGGAGCTGTTTTTT
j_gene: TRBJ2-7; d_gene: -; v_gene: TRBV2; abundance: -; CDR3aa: CASSETGAPYEQYF; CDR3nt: TGTGCCAGCAGTGAAACGGGGGCCCCCTACGAGCAGTACTTC
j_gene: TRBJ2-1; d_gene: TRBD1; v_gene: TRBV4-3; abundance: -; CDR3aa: CASSHGQGATYNEQFF; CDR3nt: TGCGCCAGCAGCCACGGGCAGGGGGCGACCTACAATGAGCAGTTCTTC
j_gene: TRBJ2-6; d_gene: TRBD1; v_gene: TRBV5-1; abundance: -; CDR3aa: CASSSKQGTSGANVLTF; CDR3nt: TGCGCCAGCAGCTCAAAACAGGGGACCTCTGGGGCCAACGTCCTGACTTTC
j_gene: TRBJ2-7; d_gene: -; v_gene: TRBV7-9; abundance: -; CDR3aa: CASSPQGVVFEQYF; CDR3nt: TGTGCCAGCAGCCCACAGGGTGTTGTTTTCGAGCAGTACTTC
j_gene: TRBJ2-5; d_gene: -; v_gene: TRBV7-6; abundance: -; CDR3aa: CASSSGGWETQYF; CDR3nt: TGTGCCAGCAGCTCAGGAGGGTGGGAGACCCAGTACTTC
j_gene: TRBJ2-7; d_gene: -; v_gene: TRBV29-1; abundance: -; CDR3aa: CSVGGVVPPGEQYF; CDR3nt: TGCAGCGTTGGGGGGGTGGTTCCCCCTGGCGAGCAGTACTTC
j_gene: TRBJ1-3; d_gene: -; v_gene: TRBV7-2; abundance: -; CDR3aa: CASSLTGSSGNTIYF; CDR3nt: TGTGCCAGCAGCTTAACAGGCTCTTCCGGAAACACCATATATTTT
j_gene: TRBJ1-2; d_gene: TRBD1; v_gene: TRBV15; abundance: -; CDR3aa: CATSEGDRGRRGYTF; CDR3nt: TGTGCCACCAGCGAGGGGGACAGGGGGCGCCGAGGCTACACCTTC
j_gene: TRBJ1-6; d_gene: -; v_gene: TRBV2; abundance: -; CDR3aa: CASSGSGMNSPLHF; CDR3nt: TGTGCCAGCAGTGGATCAGGGATGAATTCACCCCTCCACTTT
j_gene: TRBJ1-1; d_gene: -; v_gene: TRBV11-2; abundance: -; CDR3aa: CASSLASGQTEAFF; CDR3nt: TGTGCCAGCAGCTTAGCCAGTGGACAGACTGAAGCTTTCTTT